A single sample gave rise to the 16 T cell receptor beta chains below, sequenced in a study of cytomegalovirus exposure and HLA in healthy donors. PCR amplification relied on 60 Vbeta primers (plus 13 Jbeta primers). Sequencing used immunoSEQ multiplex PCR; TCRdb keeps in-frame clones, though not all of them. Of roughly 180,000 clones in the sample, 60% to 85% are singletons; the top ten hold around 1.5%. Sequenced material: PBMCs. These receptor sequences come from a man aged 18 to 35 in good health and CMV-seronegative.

Here the CDR3 DNA reads TGTGCCAGCAGCGTGACAGGGGTCCCCTATGGCTACACCTTC. It is translated as CASSVTGVPYGYTF. The chain links TRBV9 to TRBJ1-2; 8 bases fit TRBD1. CDR1 and CDR2 from the germline V gene are SGDLS and YYNGEE. Unmatched junction bases numbered 4, after V lost 2 bases and J lost 4 bases. The CDR3 contains 14 residues.

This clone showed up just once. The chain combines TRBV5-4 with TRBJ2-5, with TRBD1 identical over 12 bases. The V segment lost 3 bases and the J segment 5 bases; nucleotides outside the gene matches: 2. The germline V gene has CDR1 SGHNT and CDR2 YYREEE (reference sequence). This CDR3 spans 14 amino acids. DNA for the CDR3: TGTGCCAGCAGCTGGGACAGGGGGCGGGAGACCCAGTACTTC. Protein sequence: CASSWDRGRETQYF.

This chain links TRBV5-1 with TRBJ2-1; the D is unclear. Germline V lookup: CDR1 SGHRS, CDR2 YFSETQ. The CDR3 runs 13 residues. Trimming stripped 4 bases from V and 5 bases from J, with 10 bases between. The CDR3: CASSENIDNEQFF. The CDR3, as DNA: TGCGCCAGCAGCGAAAACATTGACAATGAGCAGTTCTTC.

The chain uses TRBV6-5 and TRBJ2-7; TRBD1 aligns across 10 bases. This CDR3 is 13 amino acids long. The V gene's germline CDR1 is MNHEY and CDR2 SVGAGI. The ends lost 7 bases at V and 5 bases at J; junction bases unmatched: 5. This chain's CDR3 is CASTRTGGHEQYF. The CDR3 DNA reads TGTGCCAGCACGCGGACAGGGGGTCACGAGCAGTACTTC.

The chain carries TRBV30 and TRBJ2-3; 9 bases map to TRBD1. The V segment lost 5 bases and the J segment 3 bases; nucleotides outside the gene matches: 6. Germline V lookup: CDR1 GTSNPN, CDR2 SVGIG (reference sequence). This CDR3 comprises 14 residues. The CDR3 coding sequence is TGTGCCTGGTCCCTCGGACAGGGGACAGATACGCAGTATTTT. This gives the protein CAWSLGQGTDTQYF.

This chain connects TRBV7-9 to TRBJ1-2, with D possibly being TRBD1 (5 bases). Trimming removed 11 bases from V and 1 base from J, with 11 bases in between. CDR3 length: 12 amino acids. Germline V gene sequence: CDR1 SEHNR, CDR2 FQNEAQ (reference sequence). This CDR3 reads CALGGLNYGYTF. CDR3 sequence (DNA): TGTGCCCTCGGGGGACTTAACTATGGCTACACCTTC.

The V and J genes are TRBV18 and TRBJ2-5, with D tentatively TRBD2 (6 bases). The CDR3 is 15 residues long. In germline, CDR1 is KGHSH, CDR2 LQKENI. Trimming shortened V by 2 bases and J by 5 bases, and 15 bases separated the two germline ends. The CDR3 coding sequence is TGTGCCAGCTCACCAGTTCATCCCGCGGGGGAGACCCAGTACTTC. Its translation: CASSPVHPAGETQYF.

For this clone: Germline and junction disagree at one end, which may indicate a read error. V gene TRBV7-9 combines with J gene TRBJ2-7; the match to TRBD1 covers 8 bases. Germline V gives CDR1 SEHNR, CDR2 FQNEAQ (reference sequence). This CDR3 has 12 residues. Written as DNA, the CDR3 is TGTTCCAGCAGCCTCGGACAGGGCGAGCAGTACTTC. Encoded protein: CSSSLGQGEQYF.

The CDR3 sequence: CACHTGRGYGYTF. The CDR3 nucleotides read TGTGCCTGCCATACAGGGCGCGGCTATGGCTACACCTTC. V usage is TRBV6-6 and J usage is TRBJ1-2, with D possibly matching TRBD1 (6 bases). The CDR3 consists of 13 residues. CDR1 and CDR2 from the germline V gene are MNHNY and SVGAGI (reference sequence). Trimming removed 11 bases at V and 4 bases at J, with 17 bases between.

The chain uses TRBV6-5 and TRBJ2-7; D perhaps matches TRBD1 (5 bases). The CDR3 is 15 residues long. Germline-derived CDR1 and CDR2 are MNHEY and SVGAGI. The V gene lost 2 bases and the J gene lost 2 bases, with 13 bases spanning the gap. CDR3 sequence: CASSYPDRFPYEQYF. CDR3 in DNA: TGTGCCAGCAGTTACCCCGACAGATTTCCCTACGAGCAGTACTTC.

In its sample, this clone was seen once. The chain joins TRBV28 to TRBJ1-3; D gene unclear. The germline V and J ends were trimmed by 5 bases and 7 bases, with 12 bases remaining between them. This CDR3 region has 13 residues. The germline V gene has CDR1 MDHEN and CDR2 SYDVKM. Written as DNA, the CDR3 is TGTGCCAGCAGTCCCATCCTCAGGAACACCATATATTTT. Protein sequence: CASSPILRNTIYF.

CDR3 in DNA: TGCGCCAGCAGAGAGGGTTGGGGGGGGCTCGCAAATGAGCAGTTCTTC. Translating it yields CASREGWGGLANEQFF. The chain links TRBV5-1 to TRBJ2-1, with D perhaps matching TRBD2 (7 bases). V lost 5 bases, J lost 7 bases, and 22 bases lay in between. The germline V gene encodes CDR1 SGHRS and CDR2 YFSETQ. The CDR3 totals 16 residues.

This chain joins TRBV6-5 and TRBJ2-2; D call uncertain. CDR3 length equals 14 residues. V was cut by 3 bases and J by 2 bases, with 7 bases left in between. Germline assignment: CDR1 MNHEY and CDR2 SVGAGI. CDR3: CASSYTVNTGELFF. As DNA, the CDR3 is TGTGCCAGCAGTTATACAGTTAACACCGGGGAGCTGTTTTTT.

The CDR3 loop is CASSKSGLAGELFF. DNA for the CDR3: TGTGCCAGCAGTAAGAGTGGGCTTGCCGGGGAGCTGTTTTTT. The gene calls are TRBV6-1 and TRBJ2-2; D not certain. The CDR3 is 14 residues long. V lost 5 bases to trimming and J lost 6 bases, with 13 bases between them. Germline V lookup: CDR1 MNHNS, CDR2 SASEGT.

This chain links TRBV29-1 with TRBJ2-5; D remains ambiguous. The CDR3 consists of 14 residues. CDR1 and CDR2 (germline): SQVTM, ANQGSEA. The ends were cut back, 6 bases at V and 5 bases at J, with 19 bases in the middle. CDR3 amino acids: CSVTLRLKIETQYF. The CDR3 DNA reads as TGCAGCGTCACGCTCAGGCTTAAGATCGAGACCCAGTACTTC.

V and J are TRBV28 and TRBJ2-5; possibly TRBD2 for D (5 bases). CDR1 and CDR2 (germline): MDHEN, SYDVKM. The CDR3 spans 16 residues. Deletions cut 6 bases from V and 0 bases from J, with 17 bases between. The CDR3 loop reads CASSPSRLLYQETQYF. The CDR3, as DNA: TGTGCCAGCAGCCCTAGCAGACTGCTGTACCAAGAGACCCAGTACTTC.